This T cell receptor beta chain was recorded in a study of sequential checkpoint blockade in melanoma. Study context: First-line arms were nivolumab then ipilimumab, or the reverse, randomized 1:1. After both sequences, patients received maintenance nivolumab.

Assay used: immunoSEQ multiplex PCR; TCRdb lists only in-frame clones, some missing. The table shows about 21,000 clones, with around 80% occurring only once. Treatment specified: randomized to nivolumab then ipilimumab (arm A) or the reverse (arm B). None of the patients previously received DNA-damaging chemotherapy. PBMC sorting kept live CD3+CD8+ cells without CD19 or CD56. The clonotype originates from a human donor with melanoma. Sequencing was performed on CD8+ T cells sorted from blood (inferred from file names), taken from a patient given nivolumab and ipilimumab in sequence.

As DNA, the CDR3 is TGTGCCAGTAGCCACCAGGGTACTGAAGCTTTCTTT. The encoded protein is CASSHQGTEAFF. V is TRBV19 and J is TRBJ1-1, with D tentatively TRBD1 (5 bases). The CDR3 runs to 12 residues. Trimming removed 6 bases at V and 5 bases at J, with 10 bases between. Germline V gene sequence: CDR1 LNHDA, CDR2 SQIVND (reference sequence).